This T cell receptor beta chain was identified in a study of T cell responses to AZD1222 COVID-19 vaccine. The CDR3 is 12 amino acids. The germline gives CDR1 MDHEN, CDR2 SYDVKM. Trimming took 5 bases from V and 3 from J, leaving 8 bases between them. Assay used: immunoSEQ multiplex PCR; TCRdb lists only in-frame clones, some missing. The sample carries tens of thousands of clones, 80% recorded once. The receptor comes from an adult who received the AZD1222 COVID-19 vaccine. Sequenced material: peripheral blood, taken 28 days after the second AZD1222 dose. The V and J genes are TRBV28 and TRBJ2-7; D call uncertain. The CDR3 region is CASSLTDYEQYF. CDR3 DNA sequence: TGTGCCAGCAGTCTAACGGACTACGAGCAGTACTTC.